These T cell receptor beta chains were read from a single sample in a study of technical replicates of blood from a handful of donors. TCRdb's copy holds only in-frame clones and misses some; the assay was immunoSEQ multiplex PCR. The repertoire consists of under 95,000 clones, with roughly 98% occurring once and the leading ten covering around 0.15%. Sample: T cells isolated from PBMCs. The origin of the receptors is a human donor in good health. The CDR3 runs from the conserved cysteine through the conserved F or W. A D gene is named only where the DNA matches it firmly. Only part of the rows carry a size: once, few, many, or a class if the clone is expanded.

size: -; V: TRBV4-2; J: TRBJ1-1; D: -; DNA: TGTGCCAGCAGCCGGGGGACACTGAACACTGAAGCTTTCTTT; CDR3: CASSRGTLNTEAFF
size: -; V: TRBV21-1; J: TRBJ1-2; D: -; DNA: TGTGCCAGCAGCAATCCGGGGGATTTTTTCGGTGGCTACACCTTC; CDR3: CASSNPGDFFGGYTF
size: -; V: TRBV9; J: TRBJ2-2; D: TRBD2; DNA: TGTGCCAGCAGCGTAGTTAGCGGGGGACCCTCTGGGGAGCTGTTTTTT; CDR3: CASSVVSGGPSGELFF
size: once; V: TRBV7-9; J: TRBJ2-5; D: -; DNA: TGTGCCAGCAGCATAGGACAGTCCGCGGAAACCCAGTACTTC; CDR3: CASSIGQSAETQYF
size: -; V: TRBV27; J: TRBJ1-1; D: -; DNA: TGTGCCAGCAGTACCCTGGACACCAAGAACACTGAAGCTTTCTTT; CDR3: CASSTLDTKNTEAFF
size: -; V: TRBV28; J: TRBJ1-4; D: -; DNA: TGTGCCAGCAGTTACCTCTGGACAGAGAATGAAAAACTGTTTTTT; CDR3: CASSYLWTENEKLFF
size: -; V: TRBV21-1; J: TRBJ2-7; D: -; DNA: TGTGCCAGCAGCAAATTGAACCCCGAGGCCTACGAGCAGTACTTC; CDR3: CASSKLNPEAYEQYF
size: -; V: TRBV7-9; J: TRBJ2-1; D: TRBD2; DNA: TGTGCCAGCAGCTCCCAGCGGGGCCGGGCCAATGAGCAGTTCTTC; CDR3: CASSSQRGRANEQFF
size: -; V: TRBV15; J: TRBJ2-3; D: -; DNA: TGTGCCACCAGCAGAGAGTCTATAAGTACAGATACGCAGTATTTT; CDR3: CATSRESISTDTQYF
size: -; V: TRBV5-1; J: TRBJ2-7; D: -; DNA: TGCGCCAGCAGCCCGCGGGACGGGGACTACGAGCAGTACTTC; CDR3: CASSPRDGDYEQYF
size: -; V: TRBV11-2; J: TRBJ2-1; D: TRBD2; DNA: TGTGCCAGCAGACGAGACCGAGCGGGGGGCTCCACCTACAATGAGCAGTTCTTC; CDR3: CASRRDRAGGSTYNEQFF
size: -; V: TRBV28; J: TRBJ2-7; D: -; DNA: TGTGCCAGCAGTTTAGGGACTTTCTACGAGCAGTACTTC; CDR3: CASSLGTFYEQYF
size: -; V: TRBV2; J: TRBJ1-2; D: TRBD1; DNA: TGTGCCAGCATTTTAGGGAACAGGGGACATTTTAACTATGGCTACACCTTC; CDR3: CASILGNRGHFNYGYTF
size: -; V: TRBV5-1; J: TRBJ2-1; D: -; DNA: TGCGCCAGCAGCTTGGCCACCTTGGGGGGTCCCCGCAATGAGCAGTTCTTC; CDR3: CASSLATLGGPRNEQFF
size: -; V: TRBV28; J: TRBJ2-7; D: TRBD2; DNA: TGTGCCAGCAGTTTTCGGGAGGGCTTATACGAGCAGTACTTC; CDR3: CASSFREGLYEQYF
size: -; V: TRBV10-1; J: TRBJ2-2; D: -; DNA: TGCGCCAGCAGCCGGGACATTCCGAACACCGGGGAGCTGTTTTTT; CDR3: CASSRDIPNTGELFF
size: -; V: TRBV7-9; J: TRBJ2-7; D: TRBD1; DNA: TGTGCCAGCAGCACCGGACAGGAAGGTCTACGCGGGCAGTACTTC; CDR3: CASSTGQEGLRGQYF
size: once; V: TRBV7-2; J: TRBJ2-1; D: -; DNA: TGTGCCAGCAGCGGGGGGGCTTTGGGCAATGAGCAGTTCTTC; CDR3: CASSGGALGNEQFF
size: once; V: TRBV28; J: TRBJ1-3; D: -; DNA: TGTGCCAGCAGTTTCCCGGGAAACACCATATATTTT; CDR3: CASSFPGNTIYF
size: once; V: TRBV5-1; J: TRBJ2-7; D: TRBD1; DNA: TGCGCCAGCAGCGGAGGACAGGGGTTCGGGGAGCAGTACTTC; CDR3: CASSGGQGFGEQYF
size: -; V: TRBV19; J: TRBJ2-3; D: -; DNA: TGTGCCAGTACGACTGGCGGGGCAGGCACAGATACGCAGTATTTT; CDR3: CASTTGGAGTDTQYF
size: once; V: TRBV9; J: TRBJ2-1; D: TRBD2; DNA: TGTGCCAGCAGCGTAGAGCTAGCGGGATACAATGAGCAGTTCTTC; CDR3: CASSVELAGYNEQFF
size: -; V: TRBV28; J: TRBJ1-4; D: -; DNA: TGTGCCAGCAGTTTGGCGGGTAGGGCAACTAATGAAAAACTGTTTTTT; CDR3: CASSLAGRATNEKLFF
size: -; V: TRBV10-1; J: TRBJ2-3; D: TRBD2; DNA: TGCGCCAGCAGTGCGGTGGGACTAGCGGACACAGATACGCAGTATTTT; CDR3: CASSAVGLADTDTQYF
size: -; V: TRBV6-1; J: TRBJ1-2; D: TRBD1; DNA: TGTGCCAGCAGAAGACAGGGCCCCACTGCCTATGGCTACACCTTC; CDR3: CASRRQGPTAYGYTF
size: -; V: TRBV15; J: TRBJ1-1; D: TRBD1; DNA: TGTGCCACCAGCAGAGGAGGGACAGGGAACACTGAAGCTTTCTTT; CDR3: CATSRGGTGNTEAFF